The 30 T cell receptor beta chains given below trace back to one sample, sequenced in a study of monozygotic twins with inflammatory bowel disease. TCRdb reprocessed the 5' RACE reads, with one entry per CDR3 protein and no DNA. In total, the table holds some 450,000 distinct CDR3 sequences. The material sequenced was blood. These receptors originate from a human donor with ulcerative colitis or Crohn's disease, or a healthy co-twin of an affected twin (not recorded which).

The rearrangement links TRBV7-2 to TRBJ2-3. CDR3 size: 14 residues. Germline CDR1 reads SGHTA; CDR2 reads FQGNSA. The CDR3 reads CASSLGSSFPTQYF.

Here the CDR3 reads CASGPGQLTVYGYTF. The V gene is TRBV2, the J gene TRBJ1-2; TCRdb designates TRBD1, a call that cannot be tested without DNA. Germline V gene data show CDR1 as SNHLY and CDR2 as FYNNEI. The CDR3 totals 15 residues.

The J gene is TRBJ2-7, the V gene TRBV11-2; the D call from TCRdb, TRBD1, cannot be confirmed without DNA. CDR1 and CDR2 from the germline V gene are SGHAT and FQNNGV. CDR3 length: 18 amino acids. The CDR3 reads CASSLGRLGDRSSYEQYF.

The rearrangement joins TRBV5-1 to TRBJ2-3. This CDR3 has 14 amino acids. Per the germline V gene, CDR1 is SGHRS and CDR2 is YFSETQ. The CDR3 loop reads CASSSASGSDTQYF.

The rearrangement links TRBV7-9 to TRBJ2-1; the D call from TCRdb, TRBD2, cannot be confirmed without DNA. The CDR3 spans 15 residues. Germline assignment: CDR1 SEHNR and CDR2 FQNEAQ (reference sequence). CDR3: CASNPLAGNNNEQFF.

The chain is built from TRBV5-1 and TRBJ2-3; TCRdb outputs TRBD2, but without DNA this stays unchecked. The CDR3 spans 17 residues. Germline V gene data show CDR1 as SGHRS and CDR2 as YFSETQ. The CDR3 sequence: CASSLGLAGGLLDTQYF. Filled out from reference TRBV5-1 and TRBJ2-3, the complete variable domain reads KAGVTQTPRYLIKTRGQQVTLSCSPISGHRSVSWYQQTPGQGLQFLFEYFSETQRNKGNFPGRFSGRQFSNSRSEMNVSTLELGDSALYLCASSLGLAGGLLDTQYFGPGTRLTVL.

The chain carries TRBV6-1 and TRBJ1-4; TCRdb picks TRBD1, but there is no DNA to check that call. The CDR3 has 15 amino acids. Germline V gives CDR1 MNHNS, CDR2 SASEGT. CDR3 sequence reads: CASSRQGATNEKLFF.

The chain recombines TRBV29-1 with TRBJ2-3; the TCRdb call, TRBD2, lacks DNA for checking. CDR1 SQVTM and CDR2 ANQGSEA come from the germline V gene. The length of the CDR3 is 11 residues. CDR3 sequence reads: CSVPQPDTQYF.

The chain combines TRBV10-3 with TRBJ2-1; TCRdb proposes TRBD1, but this gene call is untestable without DNA. The CDR3 has 15 amino acids. In germline, CDR1 is ENHRY, CDR2 SYGVKD. CDR3 in amino acids: CAISDWAQVEGVQFF.

This rearrangement joins TRBV20-1 to TRBJ2-4; TCRdb selects TRBD2, and the lack of DNA leaves this call unchecked. Germline-derived CDR1 and CDR2 are DFQATT and SNEGSKA (reference sequence). The CDR3 consists of 13 residues. The CDR3 sequence is CSALSGGGNIQYF.

The V and J genes are TRBV4-2 and TRBJ2-1. This CDR3 has 14 residues. Germline V lookup: CDR1 LGHNA, CDR2 YNFKEQ. The CDR3 sequence: CASSQVGDQGEQFF.

CDR3: CASGPDADTQYF. The V call is TRBV7-8, the J call TRBJ2-3. Germline CDR1 and CDR2: SGHVS and FQNEAQ. CDR3 length equals 12 residues.

V usage is TRBV5-4 and J usage is TRBJ2-2; TCRdb reports TRBD1, a call that lacks DNA to check it against. CDR1 is SGHNT, CDR2 YYREEE, per germline (reference sequence). CDR3 size: 12 residues. CDR3 region: CASTLRGDRLFF.

This rearrangement joins TRBV7-2 to TRBJ1-2; there is no DNA to check the TCRdb D call of TRBD1. The CDR3 runs 13 residues. Germline V lookup: CDR1 SGHTA, CDR2 FQGNSA. CDR3 residues: CASSSGQGLGYTF.

The rearrangement uses TRBV29-1 and TRBJ1-2. Germline CDR1 SQVTM, CDR2 ANQGSEA. The length of the CDR3 is 11 residues. The CDR3 spells CSVDTNYGYTF.

The genes are TRBV20-1 and TRBJ1-1. The V gene's germline CDR1 is DFQATT and CDR2 SNEGSKA (reference sequence). The CDR3 length is 11 residues. CDR3 region: CSVERGGQAFF.

The rearrangement uses TRBV7-2 and TRBJ2-1; TCRdb indicates TRBD2, and absent DNA this call remains unverified. The CDR3 has 15 residues. CDR1 is SGHTA, CDR2 FQGNSA, per germline. CDR3 in amino acids: CASSTPLAGGDEQFF. Combining the CDR3 with reference TRBV7-2 and TRBJ2-1 gives the whole variable domain GAGVSQSPSNKVTEKGKDVELRCDPISGHTALYWYRQSLGQGLEFLIYFQGNSAPDKSGLPSDRFSAERTGGSVSTLTIQRTQQEDSAVYLCASSTPLAGGDEQFFGPGTRLTVL.

The chain combines TRBV3-1 with TRBJ1-2. The CDR3 length is 16 residues. Germline-derived CDR1 and CDR2 are LGHDT and YNNKEL (reference sequence). The CDR3: CASSQESPRGRYGYTF.

This sequence joins TRBV20-1 and TRBJ1-1. This CDR3 region has 14 residues. Germline loops: CDR1 DFQATT, CDR2 SNEGSKA (reference sequence). This chain's CDR3 is CSARDQGTSTEAFF.

The CDR3 is CSASSPGGPSSYEQYF. This chain links TRBV20-1 with TRBJ2-7; TCRdb calls TRBD1, which cannot be checked without DNA. CDR1 is DFQATT, CDR2 SNEGSKA, per germline (reference sequence). The CDR3 totals 16 residues.

The chain couples TRBV2 to TRBJ2-3; lacking DNA, the TRBD2 call made by TCRdb goes unchecked. Germline values: CDR1 SNHLY, CDR2 FYNNEI. This CDR3 comprises 15 residues. CDR3 loop: CASGRGQLSTDTQYF.

CDR3 residues: CASSQKWADTQYF. This chain joins TRBV12-3 or TRBV12-4 and TRBJ2-3. The CDR3 runs to 13 residues.

The rearrangement uses TRBV7-2 and TRBJ2-1; lacking DNA, the TRBD2 call made by TCRdb goes unchecked. The germline V gene has CDR1 SGHTA and CDR2 FQGNSA. The CDR3 totals 15 residues. Here the CDR3 reads CASSPSGTAANEQFF. Combining the CDR3 with reference TRBV7-2 and TRBJ2-1 gives the whole variable domain GAGVSQSPSNKVTEKGKDVELRCDPISGHTALYWYRQSLGQGLEFLIYFQGNSAPDKSGLPSDRFSAERTGGSVSTLTIQRTQQEDSAVYLCASSPSGTAANEQFFGPGTRLTVL.

The chain combines TRBV5-5 with TRBJ1-2; TCRdb calls TRBD1, which cannot be checked without DNA. The CDR3 extends over 14 amino acids. Germline V gives CDR1 SGHKS, CDR2 YYEKEE (reference sequence). The CDR3 region is CASSLLQGPYGYTF.

The chain is built from TRBV25-1 and TRBJ2-1; TCRdb's D call, TRBD1, is unchecked because there is no DNA. CDR1 is MGHDK, CDR2 SYGVNS, per germline. The CDR3 runs 15 residues. The CDR3 spells CASSEPGKPYNEQFF.

The chain combines TRBV3-1 with TRBJ2-1; TCRdb indicates TRBD1, and absent DNA this call remains unverified. The germline gives CDR1 LGHDT, CDR2 YNNKEL (reference sequence). The CDR3 totals 15 residues. The CDR3: CASSPDRQSYNEQFF.

The genes are TRBV7-2 and TRBJ1-5. CDR1 is SGHTA, CDR2 FQGNSA, per germline. This CDR3 has 14 residues. CDR3 protein: CASSFVNSNQPQHF.

V gene TRBV5-1 combines with J gene TRBJ2-7; with no DNA, the TCRdb D assignment of TRBD2 cannot be verified. Germline V lookup: CDR1 SGHRS, CDR2 YFSETQ. The CDR3 runs to 14 residues. The CDR3 loop reads CASSWTSGPYEQYF. Combining the CDR3 with reference TRBV5-1 and TRBJ2-7 gives the whole variable domain KAGVTQTPRYLIKTRGQQVTLSCSPISGHRSVSWYQQTPGQGLQFLFEYFSETQRNKGNFPGRFSGRQFSNSRSEMNVSTLELGDSALYLCASSWTSGPYEQYFGPGTRLTVT.

The V call is TRBV12-3 or TRBV12-4, the J call TRBJ2-5; checking the TCRdb D call of TRBD2 is not possible without DNA. The CDR3 is 14 amino acids. The CDR3 is CASSFLAGVETQYF.

This rearrangement joins TRBV6-5 to TRBJ1-5; absent DNA, TCRdb's TRBD1 call cannot be checked. In germline, CDR1 is MNHEY, CDR2 SVGAGI. The length of the CDR3 is 13 residues. The CDR3 protein is CATQSARHQPQHF.